This T cell receptor (beta chain) was sequenced during a study of blood T cell repertoires in COVID-19. Study-wide context: The samples span acute and convalescent COVID-19 from the United States, Italy and Spain. PBMCs, B-cell-depleted T cells, or T cells were the source of the cDNA or gDNA that made up the material.

V dropped 0 bases and J dropped 8; count of bases not matched to a gene: 12. Looked up from germline, CDR1 is LGHNT and CDR2 is FRNRAP. CDR3 size: 17 residues. How the authors handled the data: Amplified reference gene primers provided the basis for estimating nucleated cell counts. Data came from immunoSEQ multiplex PCR; TCRdb stores just in-frame clones and leaves some out. V and J calls and clone size are as listed in that table; D and trimming were resolved from the DNA. The sample lists around 200,000 clones; 86% were seen once. Sequencing was carried out using peripheral blood. This TCR derives from a man between 70 and 80 years old with active or convalescent COVID-19. This chain joins TRBV12-5 and TRBJ1-4; 7 bases are shared with TRBD1. CDR3 nucleotides: TGTGCTAGTGGTTTGGTCCTCAAACAGGGGAGGTCAGAAAAACTGTTTTTT. Amino acids: CASGLVLKQGRSEKLFF.